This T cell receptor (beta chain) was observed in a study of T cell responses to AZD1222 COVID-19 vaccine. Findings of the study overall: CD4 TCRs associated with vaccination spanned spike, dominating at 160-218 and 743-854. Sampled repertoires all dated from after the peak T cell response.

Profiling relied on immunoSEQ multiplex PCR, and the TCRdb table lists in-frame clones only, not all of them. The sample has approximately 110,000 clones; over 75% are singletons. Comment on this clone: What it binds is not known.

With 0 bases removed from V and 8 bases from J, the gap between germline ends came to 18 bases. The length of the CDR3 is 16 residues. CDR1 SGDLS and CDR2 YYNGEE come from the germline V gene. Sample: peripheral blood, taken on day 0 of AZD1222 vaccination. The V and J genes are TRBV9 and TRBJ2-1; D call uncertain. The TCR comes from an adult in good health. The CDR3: CASSVELNLPQDEQFF. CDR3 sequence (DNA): TGTGCCAGCAGCGTAGAGCTTAACTTACCCCAGGATGAGCAGTTCTTC.